These T cell receptor beta chains were read from a single sample in a study of T cell responses to AZD1222 COVID-19 vaccine. Assay used: immunoSEQ multiplex PCR; TCRdb lists only in-frame clones, some missing. The table has 85,000 to 120,000 clones, 80% to 95% seen once. Material: peripheral blood, obtained 28 days after the second AZD1222 dose. The receptor source for this set is an adult who received the AZD1222 COVID-19 vaccine. The CDR3 runs from the conserved cysteine through the conserved F or W.

V: TRBV3-1/TRBV3-2; J: TRBJ1-1; CDR3: CASSHRGAGAFF
V: TRBV30; J: TRBJ1-5; CDR3: CAWSLQGASNQPQHF
V: TRBV24-1; J: TRBJ1-1; CDR3: CATTGGLNTEAFF
V: TRBV19; J: TRBJ1-2; CDR3: CASSIGADNYGYTF
V: TRBV7-9; J: TRBJ2-5; CDR3: CASSVGQGETQYF
V: TRBV15; J: TRBJ2-7; CDR3: CATSSPGQKFGQYF
V: TRBV19; J: TRBJ2-7; CDR3: CASSIQRGTYEQYF
V: TRBV10-3; J: TRBJ1-2; CDR3: CAISGGLTSNYGYTF
V: TRBV2; J: TRBJ2-3; CDR3: CASSHTDTQYF
V: TRBV7-2; J: TRBJ2-2; CDR3: CASVSGGMGSGELFF
V: TRBV25-1; J: TRBJ2-7; CDR3: CASSDRDRLAGNYEQYF
V: TRBV5-1; J: TRBJ2-7; CDR3: CASSLAWEWKAAEQYF
V: TRBV18; J: TRBJ1-5; CDR3: CASSMTGGQPQHF
V: TRBV9; J: TRBJ2-7; CDR3: CASSVSGVFDEQYF
V: TRBV29-1; J: TRBJ2-7; CDR3: CSVGSTGTLSYEQYF
V: TRBV13; J: TRBJ2-3; CDR3: CASSLAGASTDTQYF
V: TRBV2; J: TRBJ2-7; CDR3: CASSPGADEQYF
V: TRBV27; J: TRBJ1-6; CDR3: CASRWYGGAESPLHF
V: TRBV7-9; J: TRBJ2-7; CDR3: CASSPTRGAAVGEQYF
V: TRBV3-1/TRBV3-2; J: TRBJ2-7; CDR3: CASSQGGAGEQYF
V: TRBV3-1/TRBV3-2; J: TRBJ2-7; CDR3: CASSQDASYEQYF
V: TRBV18; J: TRBJ1-2; CDR3: CASSPQGADGYTF
V: TRBV27; J: TRBJ2-7; CDR3: CASSYGDAYEQYF
V: TRBV11-1; J: TRBJ2-7; CDR3: CASSLGFSSYEQYF
V: TRBV7-6; J: TRBJ2-1; CDR3: CASSLGTGSYNEQFF
V: TRBV7-3; J: TRBJ2-7; CDR3: CASSLTGPWGASYEQYF
V: TRBV5-6; J: TRBJ1-2; CDR3: CASSYVDRNHPNYGYTF
V: TRBV6-5; J: TRBJ2-1; CDR3: CASSYHQGVNNEQFF
V: TRBV7-2; J: TRBJ2-7; CDR3: CASSLDRDRYEQYF
V: TRBV6-6; J: TRBJ1-2; CDR3: CASSPTGDYGYTF
V: TRBV27; J: TRBJ1-2; CDR3: CASSPIRAGGYTF